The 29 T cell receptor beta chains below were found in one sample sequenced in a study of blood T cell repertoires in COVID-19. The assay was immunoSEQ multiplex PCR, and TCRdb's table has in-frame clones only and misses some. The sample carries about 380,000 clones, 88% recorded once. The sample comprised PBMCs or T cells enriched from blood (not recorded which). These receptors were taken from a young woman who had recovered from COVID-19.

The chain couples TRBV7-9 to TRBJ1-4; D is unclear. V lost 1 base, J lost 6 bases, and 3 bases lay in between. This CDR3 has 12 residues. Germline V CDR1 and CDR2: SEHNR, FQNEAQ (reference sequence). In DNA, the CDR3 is TGTGCCAGCAGCTTAGTAGATGAAAAACTGTTTTTT. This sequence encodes CASSLVDEKLFF.

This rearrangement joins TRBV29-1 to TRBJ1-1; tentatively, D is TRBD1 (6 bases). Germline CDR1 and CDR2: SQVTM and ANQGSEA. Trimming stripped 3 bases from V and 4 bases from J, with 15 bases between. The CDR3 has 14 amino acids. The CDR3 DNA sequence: TGCAGCGTTGATGGTGGCAGGGGCCCCACTGAAGCTTTCTTT. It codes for CSVDGGRGPTEAFF.

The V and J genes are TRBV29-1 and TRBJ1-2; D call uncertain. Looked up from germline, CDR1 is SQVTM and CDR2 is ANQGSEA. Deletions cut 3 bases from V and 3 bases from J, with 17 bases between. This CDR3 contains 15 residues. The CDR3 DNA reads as TGCAGCGTTGAGAGTTCAGGACTGATTCACTATGGCTACACCTTC. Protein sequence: CSVESSGLIHYGYTF.

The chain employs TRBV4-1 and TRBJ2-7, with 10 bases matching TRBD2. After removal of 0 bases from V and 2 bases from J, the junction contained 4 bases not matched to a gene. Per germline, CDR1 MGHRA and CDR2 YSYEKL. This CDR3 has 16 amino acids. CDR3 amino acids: CASSQEILAGAYEQYF. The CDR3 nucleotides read TGCGCCAGCAGCCAAGAAATCCTAGCGGGGGCCTACGAGCAGTACTTC.

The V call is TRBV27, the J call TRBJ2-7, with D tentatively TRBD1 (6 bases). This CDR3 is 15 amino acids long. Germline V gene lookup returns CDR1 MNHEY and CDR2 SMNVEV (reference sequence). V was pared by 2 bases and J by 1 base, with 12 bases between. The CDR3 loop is CASSLVQGRSYEQYF. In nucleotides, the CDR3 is TGTGCCAGCAGTTTAGTCCAGGGGCGGTCCTACGAGCAGTACTTC.

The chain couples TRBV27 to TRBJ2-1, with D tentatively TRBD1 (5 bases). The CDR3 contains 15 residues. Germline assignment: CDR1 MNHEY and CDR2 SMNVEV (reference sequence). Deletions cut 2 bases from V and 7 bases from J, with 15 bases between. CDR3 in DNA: TGTGCCAGCAGTTTAGGTGTAGGGGATAAAAATGAGCAGTTCTTC. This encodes CASSLGVGDKNEQFF.

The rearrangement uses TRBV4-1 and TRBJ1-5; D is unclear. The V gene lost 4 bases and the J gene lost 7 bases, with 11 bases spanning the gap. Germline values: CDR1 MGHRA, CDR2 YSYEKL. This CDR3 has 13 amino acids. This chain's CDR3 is CASSRLIGQPQHF. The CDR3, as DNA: TGCGCCAGCAGCCGCCTCATCGGGCAGCCCCAGCATTTT.

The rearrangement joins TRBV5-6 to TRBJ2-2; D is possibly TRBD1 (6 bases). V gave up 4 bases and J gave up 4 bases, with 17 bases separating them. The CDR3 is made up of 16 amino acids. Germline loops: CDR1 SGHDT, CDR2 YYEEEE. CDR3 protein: CASSNMDSTITGELFF. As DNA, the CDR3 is TGTGCCAGCAGCAACATGGACAGTACAATCACCGGGGAGCTGTTTTTT.

Here the CDR3 DNA reads TGTGCCTGGTCCTACGGGGGTAATAGCCCTGAAGCTTTCTTT. As protein: CAWSYGGNSPEAFF. This chain uses TRBV30 with TRBJ1-1; D is possibly TRBD1 (5 bases). Deletions cut 5 bases from V and 6 bases from J, with 19 bases between. The germline gives CDR1 GTSNPN, CDR2 SVGIG (reference sequence). The CDR3 totals 14 residues.

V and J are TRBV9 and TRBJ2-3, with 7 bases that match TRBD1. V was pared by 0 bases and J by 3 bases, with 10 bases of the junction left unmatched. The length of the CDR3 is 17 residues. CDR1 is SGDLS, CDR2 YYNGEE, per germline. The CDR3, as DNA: TGTGCCAGCAGCGTAGATGCAGGGGGTGTCCGGACAGATACGCAGTATTTT. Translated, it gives CASSVDAGGVRTDTQYF.

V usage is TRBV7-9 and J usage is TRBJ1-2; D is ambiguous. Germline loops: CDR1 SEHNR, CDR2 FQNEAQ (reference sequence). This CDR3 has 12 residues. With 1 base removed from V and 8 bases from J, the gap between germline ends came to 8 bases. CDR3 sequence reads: CASSLDSHGYTF. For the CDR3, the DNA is TGTGCCAGCAGCTTAGACAGCCACGGCTACACCTTC.

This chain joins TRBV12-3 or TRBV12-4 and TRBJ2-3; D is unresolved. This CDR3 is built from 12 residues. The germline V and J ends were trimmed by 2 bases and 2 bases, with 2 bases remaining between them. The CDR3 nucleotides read TGTGCCAGCAGTTTATACACAGATACGCAGTATTTT. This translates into CASSLYTDTQYF.

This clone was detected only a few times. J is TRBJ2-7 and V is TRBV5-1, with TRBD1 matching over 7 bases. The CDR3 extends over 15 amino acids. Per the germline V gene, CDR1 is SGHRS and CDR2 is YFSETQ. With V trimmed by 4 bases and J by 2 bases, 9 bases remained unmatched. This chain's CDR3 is CASSQGTEYPYEQYF. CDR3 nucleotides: TGCGCCAGCAGCCAGGGGACAGAGTATCCCTACGAGCAGTACTTC. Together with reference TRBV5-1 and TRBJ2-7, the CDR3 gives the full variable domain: KAGVTQTPRYLIKTRGQQVTLSCSPISGHRSVSWYQQTPGQGLQFLFEYFSETQRNKGNFPGRFSGRQFSNSRSEMNVSTLELGDSALYLCASSQGTEYPYEQYFGPGTRLTVT.

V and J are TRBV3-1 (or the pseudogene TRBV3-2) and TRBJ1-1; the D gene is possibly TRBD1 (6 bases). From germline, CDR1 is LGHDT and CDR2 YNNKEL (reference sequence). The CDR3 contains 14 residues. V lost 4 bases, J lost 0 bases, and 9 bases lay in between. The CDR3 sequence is CASSPGVMNTEAFF. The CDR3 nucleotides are TGTGCCAGCAGCCCAGGGGTCATGAACACTGAAGCTTTCTTT.

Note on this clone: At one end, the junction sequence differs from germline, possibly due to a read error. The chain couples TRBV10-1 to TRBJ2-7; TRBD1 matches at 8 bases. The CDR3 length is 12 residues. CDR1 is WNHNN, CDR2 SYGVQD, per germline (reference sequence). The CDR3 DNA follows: TGCGCCAGCAGTGGGACGACAGGGGAGTTGGTGTTC. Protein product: CASSGTTGELVF.

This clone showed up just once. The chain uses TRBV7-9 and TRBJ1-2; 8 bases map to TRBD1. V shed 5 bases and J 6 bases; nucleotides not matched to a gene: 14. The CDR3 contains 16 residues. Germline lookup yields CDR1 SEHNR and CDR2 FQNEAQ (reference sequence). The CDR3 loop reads CASSQTDRDFLHGYTF. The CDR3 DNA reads TGTGCCAGCAGCCAGACGGACAGGGACTTCCTTCATGGCTACACCTTC.

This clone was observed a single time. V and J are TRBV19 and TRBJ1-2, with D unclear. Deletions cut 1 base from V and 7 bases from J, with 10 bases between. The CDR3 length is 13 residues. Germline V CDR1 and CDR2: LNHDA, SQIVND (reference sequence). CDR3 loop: CASSIVSRVGYTF. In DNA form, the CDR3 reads TGTGCCAGTAGTATAGTCTCCCGGGTTGGCTACACCTTC.

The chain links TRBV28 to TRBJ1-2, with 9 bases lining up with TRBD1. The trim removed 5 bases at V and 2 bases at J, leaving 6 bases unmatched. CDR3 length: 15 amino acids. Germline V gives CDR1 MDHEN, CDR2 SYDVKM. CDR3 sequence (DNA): TGTGCCAGCAGTCACCGGACAGGGGACAACTATGGCTACACCTTC. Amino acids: CASSHRTGDNYGYTF.

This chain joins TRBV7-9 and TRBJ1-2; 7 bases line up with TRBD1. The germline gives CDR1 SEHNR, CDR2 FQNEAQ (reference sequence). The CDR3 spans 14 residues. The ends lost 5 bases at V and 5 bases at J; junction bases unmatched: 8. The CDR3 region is CASSLGTVLYGYTF. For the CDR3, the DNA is TGTGCCAGCAGCCTTGGGACAGTGTTGTATGGCTACACCTTC.

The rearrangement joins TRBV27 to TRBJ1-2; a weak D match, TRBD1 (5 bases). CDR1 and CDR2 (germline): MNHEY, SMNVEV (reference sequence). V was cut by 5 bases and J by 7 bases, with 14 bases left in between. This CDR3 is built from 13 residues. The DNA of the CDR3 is TGTGCCAGCAGTCCTCAGGGAAGGGGTGGCTACACCTTC. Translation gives CASSPQGRGGYTF.

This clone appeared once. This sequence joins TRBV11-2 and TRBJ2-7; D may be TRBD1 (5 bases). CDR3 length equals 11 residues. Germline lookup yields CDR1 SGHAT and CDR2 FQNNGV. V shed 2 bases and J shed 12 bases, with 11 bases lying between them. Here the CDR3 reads CASSLIGVRYF. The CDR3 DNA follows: TGTGCCAGCAGCTTAATAGGGGTCCGGTACTTC.

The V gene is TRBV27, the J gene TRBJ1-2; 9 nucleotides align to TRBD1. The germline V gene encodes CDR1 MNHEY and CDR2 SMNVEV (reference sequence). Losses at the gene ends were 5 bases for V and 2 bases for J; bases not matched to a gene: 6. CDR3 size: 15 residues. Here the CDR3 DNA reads TGTGCCAGCAGTACTCGGACAGGGGTGAACTATGGCTACACCTTC. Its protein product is CASSTRTGVNYGYTF.

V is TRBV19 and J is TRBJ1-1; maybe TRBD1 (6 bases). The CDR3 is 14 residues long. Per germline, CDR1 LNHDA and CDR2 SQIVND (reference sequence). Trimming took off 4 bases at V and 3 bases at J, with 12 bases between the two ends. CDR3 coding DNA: TGTGCCAGTAGTAACAGGGATAGGGACACTGAAGCTTTCTTT. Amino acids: CASSNRDRDTEAFF.

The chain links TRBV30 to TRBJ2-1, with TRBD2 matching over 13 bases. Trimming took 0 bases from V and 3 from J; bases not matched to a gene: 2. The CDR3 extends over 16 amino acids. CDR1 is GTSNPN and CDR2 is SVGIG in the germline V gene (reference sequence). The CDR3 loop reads CAWSVGLAGVYNEQFF. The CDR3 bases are TGTGCCTGGAGTGTAGGACTAGCGGGGGTCTACAATGAGCAGTTCTTC.

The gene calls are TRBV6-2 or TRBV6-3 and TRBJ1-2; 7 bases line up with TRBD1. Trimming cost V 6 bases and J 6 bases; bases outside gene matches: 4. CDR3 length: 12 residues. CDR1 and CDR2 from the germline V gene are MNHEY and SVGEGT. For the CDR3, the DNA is TGTGCCAGCAGCACGACAGGGAATGGCTACACCTTC. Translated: CASSTTGNGYTF.

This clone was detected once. CDR3 nucleotides: TGTGCCAGCAGCGTGTCAGGGGAAGAAAAACTGTTTTTT. Its translation: CASSVSGEEKLFF. The V and J genes are TRBV13 and TRBJ1-4; perhaps TRBD1 as D (6 bases). The germline CDR1 and CDR2 sequences are PRHDT and FYEKMQ (reference sequence). This CDR3 comprises 13 residues. Trimming pared 5 bases from V and 8 bases from J, leaving 12 bases between.

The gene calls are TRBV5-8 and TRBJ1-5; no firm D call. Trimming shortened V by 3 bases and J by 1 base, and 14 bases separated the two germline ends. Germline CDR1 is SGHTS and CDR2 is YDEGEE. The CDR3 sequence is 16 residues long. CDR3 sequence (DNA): TGTGCCAGCAGCTCCCGTCAGCGGTTGAGCAATCAGCCCCAGCATTTT. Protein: CASSSRQRLSNQPQHF.

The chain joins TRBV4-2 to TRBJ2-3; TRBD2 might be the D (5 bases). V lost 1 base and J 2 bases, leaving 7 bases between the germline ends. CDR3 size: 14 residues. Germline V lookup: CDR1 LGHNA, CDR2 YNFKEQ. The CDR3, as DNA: TGTGCCAGCAGCCAAGGACTATTCACAGATACGCAGTATTTT. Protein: CASSQGLFTDTQYF.

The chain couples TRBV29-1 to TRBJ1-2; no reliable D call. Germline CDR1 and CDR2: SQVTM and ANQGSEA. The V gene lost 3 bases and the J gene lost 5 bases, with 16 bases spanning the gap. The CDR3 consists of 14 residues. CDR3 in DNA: TGCAGCGTTGATTCGTATGGAGGGAGGTATGGCTACACCTTC. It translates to CSVDSYGGRYGYTF. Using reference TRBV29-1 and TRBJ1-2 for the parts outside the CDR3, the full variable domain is SAVISQKPSRDICQRGTSLTIQCQVDSQVTMMFWYRQQPGQSLTLIATANQGSEATYESGFVIDKFPISRPNLTFSTLTVSNMSPEDSSIYLCSVDSYGGRYGYTFGSGTRLTVV.